This TCR beta chain was obtained from a study of T cell responses to AZD1222 COVID-19 vaccine. Study-wide findings and caveats: Mostly white British, mostly female donors; authors suggested clonal diversity may be underestimated. Dominant CD4 TCR responses targeted spike regions 160-218 and 743-854. Just a handful of people given AZD1222 tested seropositive at baseline.

Concerning this clone: Its antigen remains unidentified.

This CDR3 region has 13 residues. Germline assignment: CDR1 SGHNT and CDR2 YYREEE (reference sequence). The V gene lost 9 bases and the J gene lost 2 bases, with 12 bases spanning the gap. Assay used: immunoSEQ multiplex PCR; TCRdb lists only in-frame clones, some missing. This sample yields 120,000 to 150,000 clones, of which around 90% are seen a single time; approximately 3% belongs to the top ten. The specimen was peripheral blood, collected on day 0 of MenACWY control vaccination. This chain joins TRBV5-4 and TRBJ1-3, with D perhaps matching TRBD1 (5 bases). This receptor was taken from an adult in good health. CDR3: CATGKVAGNTIYF. The CDR3 DNA reads as TGTGCCACAGGGAAAGTGGCTGGAAACACCATATATTTT.